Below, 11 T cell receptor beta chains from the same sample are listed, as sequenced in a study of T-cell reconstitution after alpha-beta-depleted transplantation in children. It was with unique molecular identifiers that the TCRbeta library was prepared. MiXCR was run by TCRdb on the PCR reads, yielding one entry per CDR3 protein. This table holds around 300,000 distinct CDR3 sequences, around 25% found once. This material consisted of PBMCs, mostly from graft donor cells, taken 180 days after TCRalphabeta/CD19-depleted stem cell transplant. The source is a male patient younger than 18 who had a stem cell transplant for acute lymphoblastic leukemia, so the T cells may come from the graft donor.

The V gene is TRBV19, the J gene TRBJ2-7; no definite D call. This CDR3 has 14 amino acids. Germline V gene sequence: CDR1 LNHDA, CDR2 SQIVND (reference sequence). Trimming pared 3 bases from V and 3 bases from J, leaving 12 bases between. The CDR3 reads CASSMGSRDYEQYF. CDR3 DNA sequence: TGTGCCAGTAGTATGGGTAGCCGTGACTACGAGCAGTACTTC.

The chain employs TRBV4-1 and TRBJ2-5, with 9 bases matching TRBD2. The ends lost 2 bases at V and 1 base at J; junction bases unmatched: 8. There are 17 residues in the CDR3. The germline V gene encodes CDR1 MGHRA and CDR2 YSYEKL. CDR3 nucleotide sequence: TGCGCCAGCAGCCAACTCCCCGCTAGCGGGATCCAAGAGACCCAGTACTTC. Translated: CASSQLPASGIQETQYF.

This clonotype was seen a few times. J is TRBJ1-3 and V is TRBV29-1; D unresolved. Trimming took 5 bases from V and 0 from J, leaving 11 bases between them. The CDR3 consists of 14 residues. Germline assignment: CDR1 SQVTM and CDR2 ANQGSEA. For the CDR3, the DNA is TGCAGCGTTCGGCGGCTTAGCTCTGGAAACACCATATATTTT. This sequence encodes CSVRRLSSGNTIYF.

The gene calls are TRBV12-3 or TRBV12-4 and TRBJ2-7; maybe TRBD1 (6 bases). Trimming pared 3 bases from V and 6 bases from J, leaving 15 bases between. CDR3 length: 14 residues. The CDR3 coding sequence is TGTGCCAGCAGTTTGGGGGCGGGCCTCCGCGAGCAGTACTTC. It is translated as CASSLGAGLREQYF.

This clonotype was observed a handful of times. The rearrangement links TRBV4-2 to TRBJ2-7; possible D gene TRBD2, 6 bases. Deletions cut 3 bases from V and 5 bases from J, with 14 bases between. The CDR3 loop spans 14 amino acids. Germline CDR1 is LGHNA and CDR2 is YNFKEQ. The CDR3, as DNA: TGTGCCAGCAGCCACGCTGGACTATCCCACGAGCAGTACTTC. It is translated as CASSHAGLSHEQYF.

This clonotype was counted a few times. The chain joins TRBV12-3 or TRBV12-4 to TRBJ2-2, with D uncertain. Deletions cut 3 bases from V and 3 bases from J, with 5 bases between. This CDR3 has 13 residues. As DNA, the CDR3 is TGTGCCAGCAGTTTCCCCTACACCGGGGAGCTGTTTTTT. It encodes CASSFPYTGELFF.

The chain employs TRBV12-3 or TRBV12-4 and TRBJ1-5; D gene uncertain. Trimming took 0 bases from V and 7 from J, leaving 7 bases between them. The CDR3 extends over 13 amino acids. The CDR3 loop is CASSLAGPQPQHF. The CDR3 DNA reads TGTGCCAGCAGTTTAGCAGGGCCCCAGCCCCAGCATTTT.

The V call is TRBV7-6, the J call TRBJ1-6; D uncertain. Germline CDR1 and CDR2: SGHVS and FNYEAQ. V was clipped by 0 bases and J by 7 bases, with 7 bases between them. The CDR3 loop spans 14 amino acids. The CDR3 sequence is CASSLAAWNSPLHF. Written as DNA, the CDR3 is TGTGCCAGCAGCTTAGCAGCTTGGAATTCACCCCTCCACTTT.

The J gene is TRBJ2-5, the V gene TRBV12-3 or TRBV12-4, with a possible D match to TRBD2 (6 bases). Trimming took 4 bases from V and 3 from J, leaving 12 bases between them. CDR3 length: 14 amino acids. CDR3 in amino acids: CASSSGGPEETQYF. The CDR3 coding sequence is TGTGCCAGCAGTTCCGGGGGACCAGAAGAGACCCAGTACTTC.

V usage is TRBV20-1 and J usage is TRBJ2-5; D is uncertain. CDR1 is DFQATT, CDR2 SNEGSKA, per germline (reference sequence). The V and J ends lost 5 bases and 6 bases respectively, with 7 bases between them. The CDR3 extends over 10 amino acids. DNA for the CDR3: TGCAGTGCTGGCTTCAAGACCCAGTACTTC. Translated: CSAGFKTQYF.

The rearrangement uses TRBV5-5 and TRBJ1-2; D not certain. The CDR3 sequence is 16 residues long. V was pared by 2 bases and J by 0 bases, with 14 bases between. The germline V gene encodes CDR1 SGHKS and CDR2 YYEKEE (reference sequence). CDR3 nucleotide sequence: TGTGCCAGCAGCTTAGACCGATCGAGAACTAACTATGGCTACACCTTC. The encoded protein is CASSLDRSRTNYGYTF.